Each of the 24 T cell receptor beta chains below was sequenced from the same sample in a study of blood T cell repertoires in COVID-19 (TCRdb year 2020). Libraries were constructed by the immunoSEQ multiplex PCR assay. Entries here come from immuneACCESS through TCRdb and include only in-frame sequences with V and J called. Some clones fail to appear in such tables; in the studies checked, an unresolved V gene covers under half of the shortfall, and the cause of the remainder is unknown. This sample lists 390,000 or so clones; approximately 90% were detected once. The leading ten clones occupy around 1% of the sample. Sample: PBMCs or T cells enriched from blood (not recorded which). The source of these receptors is a man younger than 30 who had recovered from COVID-19.

The chain is built from TRBV5-4 and TRBJ1-2; 8 nucleotides line up with TRBD1. V lost 0 bases to trimming and J lost 2 bases; unmatched junction nucleotides: 3. The germline V gene encodes CDR1 SGHNT and CDR2 YYREEE (reference sequence). CDR3 length equals 15 residues. This CDR3 reads CASSLGTGSNYGYTF. CDR3 DNA: TGTGCCAGCAGCTTGGGGACAGGGTCCAACTATGGCTACACCTTC.

The rearrangement joins TRBV30 to TRBJ2-7; D not certain. The CDR3 runs 13 residues. V was shortened by 0 bases and J by 1 base, with 7 bases between the two germline ends. The germline V gene has CDR1 GTSNPN and CDR2 SVGIG (reference sequence). In DNA, the CDR3 is TGTGCCTGGAGTGTACGAGTATCCTACGAGCAGTACTTC. Its protein is CAWSVRVSYEQYF.

The rearrangement joins TRBV9 to TRBJ2-2; D is perhaps TRBD1 (5 bases). The CDR3 extends over 16 amino acids. Germline assignment: CDR1 SGDLS and CDR2 YYNGEE. Trimming pared 0 bases from V and 0 bases from J, leaving 9 bases between. Here the CDR3 reads CASSVASQANTGELFF. As DNA, the CDR3 is TGTGCCAGCAGCGTAGCCTCACAGGCGAACACCGGGGAGCTGTTTTTT. Variable domain in full (rest from reference TRBV9 and TRBJ2-2): DSGVTQTPKHLITATGQRVTLRCSPRSGDLSVYWYQQSLDQGLQFLIQYYNGEERAKGNILERFSAQQFPDLHSELNLSSLELGDSALYFCASSVASQANTGELFFGEGSRLTVL.

This chain connects TRBV7-9 to TRBJ2-5; tentatively, D is TRBD2 (6 bases). This CDR3 is built from 16 residues. Trimming shortened V by 3 bases and J by 9 bases, and 23 bases separated the two germline ends. Germline lookup yields CDR1 SEHNR and CDR2 FQNEAQ (reference sequence). The CDR3 DNA reads TGTGCCAGCAGCTTCGGGGTAACTAGCCCCTCGACGGCCCAGTACTTC. Its protein is CASSFGVTSPSTAQYF.

This clone has only a few counts. The CDR3 spells CASSQPTGQGSRTGELFF. The CDR3 DNA is TGCGCCAGCAGCCAACCTACCGGACAGGGGAGTCGCACCGGGGAGCTGTTTTTT. V usage is TRBV4-1 and J usage is TRBJ2-2; 9 bases map to TRBD1. From germline, CDR1 is MGHRA and CDR2 YSYEKL. V shed 2 bases, J shed 4 bases, and the junction held 11 bases outside the gene matches. The CDR3 is 18 residues long.

This chain joins TRBV5-1 and TRBJ2-3; D remains ambiguous. The V gene's germline CDR1 is SGHRS and CDR2 YFSETQ. CDR3 length equals 11 residues. Trimming stripped 4 bases from V and 3 bases from J, with 3 bases between. The CDR3 sequence: CASSETDTQYF. The DNA for the CDR3 is TGCGCCAGCAGCGAGACAGATACGCAGTATTTT.

This chain uses TRBV4-3 with TRBJ2-7; 11 nucleotides align to TRBD2. The germline V gene has CDR1 LGHNA and CDR2 YSLEER. CDR3 length: 16 amino acids. Unmatched junction bases numbered 7, after V lost 1 base and J lost 5 bases. CDR3 sequence (DNA): TGCGCCAGCAGCCAAGGTGTACTAGCGGGAGACAACGAGCAGTACTTC. It yields the protein CASSQGVLAGDNEQYF.

The genes are TRBV7-3 and TRBJ1-1; 7 nucleotides line up with TRBD1. Trimming cost V 5 bases and J 8 bases; bases outside gene matches: 11. This CDR3 spans 14 amino acids. Germline CDR1 reads SGHTA; CDR2 reads FQGTGA. The CDR3 DNA follows: TGTGCCAGCAGCCGGACTGGGACAGAAAGCGAAGCTTTCTTT. Protein: CASSRTGTESEAFF. The entire variable domain, with the rest obtained from reference TRBV7-3 and TRBJ1-1, is as follows: GAGVSQTPSNKVTEKGKYVELRCDPISGHTALYWYRQSLGQGPEFLIYFQGTGAADDSGLPNDRFFAVRPEGSVSTLKIQRTERGDSAVYLCASSRTGTESEAFFGQGTRLTVV.

The chain combines TRBV3-1 (or the pseudogene TRBV3-2) with TRBJ2-7; 7 positions agree with TRBD1. This CDR3 is 15 amino acids long. After removal of 3 bases from V and 3 bases from J, the junction contained 8 bases not matched to a gene. The germline V gene has CDR1 LGHDT and CDR2 YNNKEL (reference sequence). In DNA form, the CDR3 reads TGTGCCAGCAGCCAGAAAAGGGACAGTTTCTACGAGCAGTACTTC. Translated, it gives CASSQKRDSFYEQYF.

The sample holds a few counts of this clone. The V and J genes are TRBV18 and TRBJ1-1; unclear D gene. The CDR3 is 14 residues long. Germline assignment: CDR1 KGHSH and CDR2 LQKENI. Trimming took off 1 base at V and 5 bases at J, with 11 bases between the two ends. The CDR3, as DNA: TGTGCCAGCTCACCACGGGTCGAGGGTACTGAAGCTTTCTTT. It specifies CASSPRVEGTEAFF.

V usage is TRBV3-1 (or the pseudogene TRBV3-2) and J usage is TRBJ2-5, with a weak D call TRBD1 (8 bases). The CDR3 sequence is 20 residues long. Germline assignment: CDR1 LGHDT and CDR2 YNNKEL (reference sequence). V dropped 4 bases and J dropped 4 bases, with 31 bases sitting between them. The CDR3 here is CASSPGGGAGAASAGETQYF. CDR3 sequence (DNA): TGTGCCAGCAGCCCAGGGGGCGGGGCGGGGGCGGCTTCGGCGGGAGAGACCCAGTACTTC.

The DNA of the CDR3 is TGTGCCAGCAGCAACCGGGACAGGGGTTCCGAGCAGTACTTC. Translating gives CASSNRDRGSEQYF. The chain links TRBV7-2 to TRBJ2-7; 10 bases match TRBD1. This CDR3 region has 14 residues. Germline assignment: CDR1 SGHTA and CDR2 FQGNSA. V shed 5 bases, J shed 6 bases, and the junction held 7 bases outside the gene matches.

This chain connects TRBV5-4 to TRBJ2-7; 13 positions match TRBD2. Germline CDR1 SGHNT, CDR2 YYREEE (reference sequence). The CDR3 runs 16 residues. After removal of 0 bases from V and 3 bases from J, the junction contained 3 bases not matched to a gene. CDR3 nucleotides: TGTGCCAGCAGCTTGGGTGGGACTAGCGGGAACTACGAGCAGTACTTC. Translated: CASSLGGTSGNYEQYF. The entire variable domain, with the rest obtained from reference TRBV5-4 and TRBJ2-7, is as follows: ETGVTQSPTHLIKTRGQQVTLRCSSQSGHNTVSWYQQALGQGPQFIFQYYREEENGRGNFPPRFSGLQFPNYSSELNVNALELDDSALYLCASSLGGTSGNYEQYFGPGTRLTVT.

The chain is built from TRBV4-1 and TRBJ1-2; no firm D call. Germline V gives CDR1 MGHRA, CDR2 YSYEKL. The CDR3 loop spans 15 amino acids. Trimming took off 4 bases at V and 8 bases at J, with 20 bases between the two ends. The chain's CDR3 is CASSPGDRAPSGYTF. The CDR3 DNA reads as TGCGCCAGCAGCCCAGGCGACCGAGCCCCATCCGGCTACACCTTC.

In DNA, the CDR3 is TGCGCCAGCAGCTGGACAGGAGCTGAGCAGTTCTTC. Its protein product is CASSWTGAEQFF. This chain connects TRBV5-1 to TRBJ2-1, with 7 bases that match TRBD1. Germline loops: CDR1 SGHRS, CDR2 YFSETQ. This CDR3 has 12 residues. The J segment lost 9 bases and the V segment lost 3 bases, leaving 3 bases of the junction unmatched. The full variable domain, in which reference TRBV5-1 and TRBJ2-1 provide the parts outside the CDR3, is KAGVTQTPRYLIKTRGQQVTLSCSPISGHRSVSWYQQTPGQGLQFLFEYFSETQRNKGNFPGRFSGRQFSNSRSEMNVSTLELGDSALYLCASSWTGAEQFFGPGTRLTVL.

The chain joins TRBV5-1 to TRBJ2-3; tentatively, D is TRBD1 (6 bases). V gave up 0 bases and J gave up 4 bases, with 9 bases separating them. Germline CDR1 and CDR2: SGHRS and YFSETQ. The CDR3 covers 14 residues. The CDR3 reads CASSLVGGADTQYF. The CDR3 nucleotides read TGCGCCAGCAGCTTGGTAGGGGGTGCAGATACGCAGTATTTT.

Here the CDR3 DNA reads TGTGCCATCAGCGGACAGGGGAGCACTGAAGCTTTCTTT. Residues: CAISGQGSTEAFF. V and J are TRBV10-3 and TRBJ1-1, with 9 bases fitting TRBD1. CDR1 and CDR2 (germline): ENHRY, SYGVKD. V trimming: 6 bases; J trimming: 4 bases; junction bases outside the gene matches: 3. This CDR3 comprises 13 residues.

This clone was counted once. The chain joins TRBV2 to TRBJ1-5, with 9 nucleotides matching TRBD1. The CDR3 loop spans 16 amino acids. V lost 4 bases and J lost 4; bases outside the gene matches: 8. Germline V gene data show CDR1 as SNHLY and CDR2 as FYNNEI. The CDR3 sequence: CASSGNGTGKNQPQHF. In nucleotides, the CDR3 is TGTGCCAGCAGTGGAAATGGGACAGGGAAGAATCAGCCCCAGCATTTT.

The CDR3 DNA follows: TGTGCCACCTCGGGACACATGAACACCGGGGAGCTGTTTTTT. Protein sequence: CATSGHMNTGELFF. V and J are TRBV24-1 and TRBJ2-2; D might be TRBD1 (6 bases). The germline V gene encodes CDR1 KGHDR and CDR2 SFDVKD. This CDR3 contains 14 residues. V was pared by 9 bases and J by 1 base, with 11 bases between.

This chain uses TRBV7-3 with TRBJ2-6; weak D call: TRBD2 (5 bases). Germline CDR1 and CDR2: SGHTA and FQGTGA. Deletions cut 2 bases from V and 0 bases from J, with 17 bases between. This CDR3 is 19 amino acids long. The CDR3 protein is CASSLSAGRTFSGANVLTF. Written as DNA, the CDR3 is TGTGCCAGCAGCTTATCCGCGGGCAGGACTTTCTCTGGGGCCAACGTCCTGACTTTC. Together with reference TRBV7-3 and TRBJ2-6, the CDR3 gives the full variable domain: GAGVSQTPSNKVTEKGKYVELRCDPISGHTALYWYRQSLGQGPEFLIYFQGTGAADDSGLPNDRFFAVRPEGSVSTLKIQRTERGDSAVYLCASSLSAGRTFSGANVLTFGAGSRLTVL.

The rearrangement joins TRBV10-1 to TRBJ1-2; a possible D gene is TRBD1 (5 bases). Trimming left V 2 bases short and J 3 bases short, with 28 bases between. CDR1 WNHNN and CDR2 SYGVQD come from the germline V gene (reference sequence). There are 20 residues in the CDR3. The CDR3 DNA follows: TGCGCCAGCAGTGAGCGTGTCCGGACACTCCAACCCGTAGTCGACTATGGCTACACCTTC. Its protein product is CASSERVRTLQPVVDYGYTF.

The V and J genes are TRBV3-1 (or the pseudogene TRBV3-2) and TRBJ1-1; 7 bases align to TRBD1. Germline V lookup: CDR1 LGHDT, CDR2 YNNKEL (reference sequence). With V trimmed by 2 bases and J by 3 bases, 0 bases remained unmatched. The CDR3 has 13 amino acids. CDR3 DNA sequence: TGTGCCAGCAGCCAACAGGGGGACACTGAAGCTTTCTTT. Protein product: CASSQQGDTEAFF.

The rearrangement uses TRBV7-9 and TRBJ2-3; 9 bases are shared with TRBD1. V lost 7 bases and J lost 10; bases outside the gene matches: 18. Germline CDR1 SEHNR, CDR2 FQNEAQ (reference sequence). The CDR3 length is 16 residues. CDR3 sequence (DNA): TGTGCCAGCACCCCCGGGACAGGGACCTGGAACCGGGCGCAGTATTTT. Translation gives CASTPGTGTWNRAQYF.

This chain joins TRBV28 and TRBJ2-7; 8 nucleotides align to TRBD2. Germline V lookup: CDR1 MDHEN, CDR2 SYDVKM. CDR3 length: 14 amino acids. The V and J ends lost 6 bases and 3 bases, in that order; junction bases with no gene match: 7. This CDR3 is CASRPGLGVYEQYF. The CDR3 DNA follows: TGTGCCAGCAGGCCGGGACTAGGGGTCTACGAGCAGTACTTC.